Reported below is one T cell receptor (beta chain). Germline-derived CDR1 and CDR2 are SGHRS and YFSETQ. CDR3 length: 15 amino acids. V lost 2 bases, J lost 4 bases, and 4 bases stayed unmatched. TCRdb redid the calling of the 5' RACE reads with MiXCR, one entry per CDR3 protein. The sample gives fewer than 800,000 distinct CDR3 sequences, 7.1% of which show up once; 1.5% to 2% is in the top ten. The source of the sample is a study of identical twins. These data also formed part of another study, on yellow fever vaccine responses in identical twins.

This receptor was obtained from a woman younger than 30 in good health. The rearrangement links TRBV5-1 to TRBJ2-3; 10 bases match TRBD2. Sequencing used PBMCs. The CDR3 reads CASSFRTSGADTQYF. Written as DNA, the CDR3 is TGCGCCAGCAGCTTTAGGACTAGCGGTGCAGATACGCAGTATTTT.